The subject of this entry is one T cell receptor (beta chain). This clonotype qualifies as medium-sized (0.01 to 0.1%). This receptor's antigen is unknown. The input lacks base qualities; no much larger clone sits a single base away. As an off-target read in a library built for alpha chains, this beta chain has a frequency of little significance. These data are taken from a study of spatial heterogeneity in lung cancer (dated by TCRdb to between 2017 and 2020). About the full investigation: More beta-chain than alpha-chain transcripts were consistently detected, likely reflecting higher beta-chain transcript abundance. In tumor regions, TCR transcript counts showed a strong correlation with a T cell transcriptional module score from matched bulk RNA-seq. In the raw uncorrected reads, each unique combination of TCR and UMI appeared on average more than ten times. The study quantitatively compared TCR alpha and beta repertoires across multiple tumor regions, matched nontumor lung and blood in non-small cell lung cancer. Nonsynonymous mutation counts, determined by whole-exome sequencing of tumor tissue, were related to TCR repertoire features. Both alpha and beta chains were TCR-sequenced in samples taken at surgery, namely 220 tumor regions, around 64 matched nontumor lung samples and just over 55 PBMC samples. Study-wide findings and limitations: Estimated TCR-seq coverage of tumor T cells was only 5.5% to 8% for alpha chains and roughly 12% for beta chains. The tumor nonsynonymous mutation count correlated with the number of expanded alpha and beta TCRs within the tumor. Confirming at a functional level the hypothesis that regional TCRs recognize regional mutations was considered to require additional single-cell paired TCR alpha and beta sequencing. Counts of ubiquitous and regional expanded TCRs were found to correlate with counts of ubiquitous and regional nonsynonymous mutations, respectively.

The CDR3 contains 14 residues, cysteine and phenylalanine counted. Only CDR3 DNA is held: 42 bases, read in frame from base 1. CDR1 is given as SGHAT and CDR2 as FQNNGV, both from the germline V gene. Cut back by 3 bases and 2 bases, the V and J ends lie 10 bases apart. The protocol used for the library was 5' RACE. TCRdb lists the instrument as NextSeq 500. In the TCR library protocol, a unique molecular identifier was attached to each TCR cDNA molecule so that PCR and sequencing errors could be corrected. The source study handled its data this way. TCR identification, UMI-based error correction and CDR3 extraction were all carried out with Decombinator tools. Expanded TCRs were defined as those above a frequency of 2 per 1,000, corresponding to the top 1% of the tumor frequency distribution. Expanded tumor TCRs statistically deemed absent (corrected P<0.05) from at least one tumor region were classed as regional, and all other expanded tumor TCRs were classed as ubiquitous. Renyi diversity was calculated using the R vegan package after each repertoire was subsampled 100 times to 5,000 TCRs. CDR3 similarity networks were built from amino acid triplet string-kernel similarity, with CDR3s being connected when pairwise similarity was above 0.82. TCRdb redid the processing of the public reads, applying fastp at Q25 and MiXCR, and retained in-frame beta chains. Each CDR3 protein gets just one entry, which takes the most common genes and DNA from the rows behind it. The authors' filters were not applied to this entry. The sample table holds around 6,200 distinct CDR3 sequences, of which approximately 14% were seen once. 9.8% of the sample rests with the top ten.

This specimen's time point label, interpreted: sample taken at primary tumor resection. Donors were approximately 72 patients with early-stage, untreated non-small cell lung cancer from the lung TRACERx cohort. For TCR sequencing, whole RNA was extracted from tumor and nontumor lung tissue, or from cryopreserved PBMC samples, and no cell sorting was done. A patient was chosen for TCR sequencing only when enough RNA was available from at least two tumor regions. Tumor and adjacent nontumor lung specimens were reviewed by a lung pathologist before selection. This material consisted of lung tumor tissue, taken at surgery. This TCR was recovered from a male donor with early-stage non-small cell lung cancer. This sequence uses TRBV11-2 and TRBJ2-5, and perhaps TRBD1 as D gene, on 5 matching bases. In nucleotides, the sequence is TGTGCCAGCAGCTTGACAGATAATCAAGAGACCCAGTACTTC. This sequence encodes CASSLTDNQETQYF.